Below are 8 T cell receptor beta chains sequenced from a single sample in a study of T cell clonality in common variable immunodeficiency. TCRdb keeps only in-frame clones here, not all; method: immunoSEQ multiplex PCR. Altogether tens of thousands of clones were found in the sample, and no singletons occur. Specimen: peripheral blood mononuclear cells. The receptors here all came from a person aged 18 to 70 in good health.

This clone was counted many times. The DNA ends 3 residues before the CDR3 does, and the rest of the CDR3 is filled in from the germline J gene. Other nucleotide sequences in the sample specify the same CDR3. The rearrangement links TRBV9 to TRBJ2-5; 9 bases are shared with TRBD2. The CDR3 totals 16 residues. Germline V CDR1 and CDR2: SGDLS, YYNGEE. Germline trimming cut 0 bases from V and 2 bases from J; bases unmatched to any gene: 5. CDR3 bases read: TGTGCCAGCAGCGTAGGCGGGGGGGGGCTACAAGAGACC. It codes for CASSVGGGGLQET. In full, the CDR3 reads CASSVGGGGLQETQYF.

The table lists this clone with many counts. The sequenced part of the CDR3 DNA is TGTGCCATCAGGCGGGGGGGACAAACTAACTATGGC. Its translation: CAIRRGGQTNYG. The whole CDR3 sequence is CAIRRGGQTNYGYTF. The V call is TRBV10-3, the J call TRBJ1-2; D is possibly TRBD1 (6 bases). The read gets to within 3 residues of the CDR3 end, and the germline J gene fills in the rest. CDR1 and CDR2 (germline): ENHRY, SYGVKD. V gave up 6 bases and J gave up 0 bases, with 14 bases separating them. The CDR3 loop spans 15 amino acids.

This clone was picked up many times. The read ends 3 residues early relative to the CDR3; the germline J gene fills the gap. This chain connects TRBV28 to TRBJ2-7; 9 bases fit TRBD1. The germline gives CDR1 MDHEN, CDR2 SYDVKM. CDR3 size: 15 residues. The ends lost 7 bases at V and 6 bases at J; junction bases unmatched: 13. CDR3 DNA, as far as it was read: TGTGCCAGCACCGCCTCCGGGACAGGGTTTTCCGAG. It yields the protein CASTASGTGFSE. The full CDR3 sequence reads CASTASGTGFSEQYF.

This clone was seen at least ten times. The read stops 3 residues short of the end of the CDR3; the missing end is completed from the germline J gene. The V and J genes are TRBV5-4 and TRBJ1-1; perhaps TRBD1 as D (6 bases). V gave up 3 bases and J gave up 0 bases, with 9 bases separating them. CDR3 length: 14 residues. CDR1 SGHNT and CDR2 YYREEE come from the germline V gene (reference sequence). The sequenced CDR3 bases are TGTGCCAGCAGCTCGGACAGAATGAACACTGAA. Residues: CASSSDRMNTE. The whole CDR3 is CASSSDRMNTEAFF. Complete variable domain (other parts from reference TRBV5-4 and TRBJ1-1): ETGVTQSPTHLIKTRGQQVTLRCSSQSGHNTVSWYQQALGQGPQFIFQYYREEENGRGNFPPRFSGLQFPNYSSELNVNALELDDSALYLCASSSDRMNTEAFFGQGTRLTVV.

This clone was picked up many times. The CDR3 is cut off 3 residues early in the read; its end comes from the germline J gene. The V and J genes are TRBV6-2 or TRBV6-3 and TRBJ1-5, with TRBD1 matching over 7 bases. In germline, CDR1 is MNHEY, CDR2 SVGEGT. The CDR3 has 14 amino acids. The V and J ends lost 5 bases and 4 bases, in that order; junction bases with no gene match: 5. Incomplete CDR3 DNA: TGTGCCAGCAGTAAGGGGGCCAGGAATCAGCCC. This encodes CASSKGARNQP. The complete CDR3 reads CASSKGARNQPQHF.

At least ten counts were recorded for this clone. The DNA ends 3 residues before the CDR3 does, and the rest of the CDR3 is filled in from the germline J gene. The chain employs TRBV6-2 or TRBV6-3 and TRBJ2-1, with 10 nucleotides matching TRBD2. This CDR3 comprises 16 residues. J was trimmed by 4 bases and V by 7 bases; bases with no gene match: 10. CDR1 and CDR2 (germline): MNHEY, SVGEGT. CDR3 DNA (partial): TGTGCCAGCACGTTGTTGGGGACTAGCGTGTACAATGAG. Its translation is CASTLLGTSVYNE. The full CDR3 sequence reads CASTLLGTSVYNEQFF.

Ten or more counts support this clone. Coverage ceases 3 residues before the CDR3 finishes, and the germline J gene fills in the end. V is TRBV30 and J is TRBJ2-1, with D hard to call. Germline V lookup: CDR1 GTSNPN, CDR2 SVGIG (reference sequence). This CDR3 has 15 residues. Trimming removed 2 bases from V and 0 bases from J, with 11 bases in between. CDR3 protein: CAWSILHYSYNEQFF. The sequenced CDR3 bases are TGTGCCTGGAGTATTCTACACTACTCCTACAATGAG.

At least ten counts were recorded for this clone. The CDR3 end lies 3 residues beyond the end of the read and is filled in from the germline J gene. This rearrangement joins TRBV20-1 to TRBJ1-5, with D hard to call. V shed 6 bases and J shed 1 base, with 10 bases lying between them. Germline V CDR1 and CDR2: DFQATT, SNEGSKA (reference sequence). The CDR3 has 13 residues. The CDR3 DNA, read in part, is TGCAGTGCACGACAAGAGAGCAATCAGCCC. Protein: CSARQESNQP. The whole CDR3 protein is CSARQESNQPQHF.